This T cell receptor beta chain stems from a study of blood T cell repertoires in COVID-19. The germline gives CDR1 LNHDA, CDR2 SQIVND (reference sequence). Trimming took 7 bases from V and 4 from J; bases not matched to a gene: 5. The CDR3 contains 13 residues. This clone was seen only once. In the original analysis: Amplification from reference gene primers served as the basis for estimated nucleated cell counts. Repertoires were generated with immunoSEQ multiplex PCR, while TCRdb's copy carries only in-frame clones and drops some. V, J and clone size are taken as reported in that table, and D and trimming were inferred from the DNA itself. Among over 45,000 clones listed, about 80% were seen once.

The V gene is TRBV19, the J gene TRBJ1-2; 8 nucleotides align to TRBD1. This receptor was identified in a man aged 45 to 65 with active or convalescent COVID-19. The sequenced material came from peripheral blood. CDR3 loop: CASTRGQGYGYTF. CDR3 bases: TGTGCCAGTACCCGCGGACAGGGCTATGGCTACACCTTC.